This T cell receptor beta chain was recovered during a study of T-cell reconstitution after alpha-beta-depleted transplantation in children. There are a few counts of this clonotype. Its antigen is not identified. The CDR3 extends over 15 amino acids. CDR1 SGDLS and CDR2 YYNGEE come from the germline V gene. Germline trimming cut 4 bases from V and 0 bases from J; bases unmatched to any gene: 6. The authors prepared the TCRbeta library with unique molecular identifiers. Via MiXCR, TCRdb re-called the PCR reads, giving one row per CDR3 protein. The data show 900,000 or so distinct CDR3 sequences, 16% seen once. General study findings and limits: The main origin of T-cell counts and diversity one year after transplant was newly produced T cells. Day-60 TCRbeta diversity that was high in some patients was derived from surviving recipient T cells and thymic progenitors.

This sample comprised PBMCs, mostly from graft donor cells, obtained 360 days after TCRalphabeta/CD19-depleted stem cell transplant. This rearrangement joins TRBV9 to TRBJ1-2, with 7 bases identical to TRBD1. The TCR was taken from a male patient between 5 and 17 years old who had a stem cell transplant for acute lymphoblastic leukemia, so the T cells may come from the graft donor. CDR3: CASSRQGLANYGYTF. The CDR3 nucleotides read TGTGCCAGCAGCAGACAGGGATTAGCTAACTATGGCTACACCTTC.